The 32 T cell receptor beta chains in this list originate from one sample, sequenced in a study of blood T cell repertoires in COVID-19. The data were produced by immunoSEQ multiplex PCR, yet TCRdb's version contains in-frame clones alone and is incomplete. The sample has about 110,000 clones, roughly 70% seen once. The specimen sequenced was peripheral blood. All receptors come from a woman in her 40s with acute or convalescent COVID-19.

This chain connects TRBV2 to TRBJ2-7, with D perhaps TRBD2 (5 bases). Trimming stripped 3 bases from V and 7 bases from J, with 10 bases between. The CDR3 covers 12 residues. CDR1 and CDR2 (germline): SNHLY, FYNNEI. The chain's CDR3 is CASSEGSWEQYF. CDR3 DNA: TGTGCCAGCAGTGAGGGGAGTTGGGAGCAGTACTTC.

CDR3 region: CSVEDTGDEQYF. The CDR3 DNA follows: TGCAGCGTTGAAGATACAGGGGACGAGCAGTACTTC. The gene calls are TRBV29-1 and TRBJ2-7, with TRBD1 matching over 7 bases. V lost 0 bases and J lost 5; bases outside the gene matches: 1. The CDR3 contains 12 residues. The germline CDR1 and CDR2 sequences are SQVTM and ANQGSEA.

The chain employs TRBV6-1 and TRBJ2-3, with 10 bases matching TRBD2. Germline CDR1 reads MNHNS; CDR2 reads SASEGT. The V gene end was trimmed by 4 bases and the J gene end by 1 base; junction bases not matched to a gene: 5. The CDR3 is 16 amino acids. The CDR3 loop is CASSVIAGGGTDTQYF. The CDR3 coding sequence is TGTGCCAGCAGTGTAATAGCGGGGGGCGGCACAGATACGCAGTATTTT.

The V and J genes are TRBV6-5 and TRBJ2-5; perhaps TRBD1 as D (6 bases). Deletions cut 4 bases from V and 4 bases from J, with 13 bases between. CDR1 is MNHEY, CDR2 SVGAGI, per germline. The CDR3 covers 14 residues. The CDR3 DNA reads as TGTGCCAGCAGTTCCGGTACAGGGCGAGAGACCCAGTACTTC. It is translated as CASSSGTGRETQYF.

The J gene is TRBJ1-1, the V gene TRBV5-4; D gene ambiguous. The CDR3 runs to 15 residues. Germline values: CDR1 SGHNT, CDR2 YYREEE (reference sequence). Trimming took 3 bases from V and 2 from J, leaving 14 bases between them. The CDR3 region is CASSSRQADNTEAFF. The CDR3 nucleotides read TGTGCCAGCAGCTCCCGGCAGGCAGATAACACTGAAGCTTTCTTT.

The genes are TRBV5-4 and TRBJ2-3, with D possibly TRBD2 on 5 matching bases. This CDR3 has 13 amino acids. V gave up 9 bases and J gave up 1 base, with 12 bases separating them. Per the germline V gene, CDR1 is SGHNT and CDR2 is YYREEE (reference sequence). CDR3 sequence (DNA): TGTGCCACCGCGGCAGCGGGCACAGATACGCAGTATTTT. Translated: CATAAAGTDTQYF.

The chain combines TRBV4-3 with TRBJ1-2; D perhaps matches TRBD1 (6 bases). This CDR3 comprises 14 residues. V lost 1 base to trimming and J lost 2 bases, with 8 bases between them. The germline V gene has CDR1 LGHNA and CDR2 YSLEER. CDR3 bases: TGCGCCAGCAGCCAAGGAACAGGGAACTATGGCTACACCTTC. Protein: CASSQGTGNYGYTF.

V is TRBV10-2 and J is TRBJ2-7; no clear D. The CDR3 runs 10 residues. The germline V and J ends were trimmed by 3 bases and 12 bases, with 9 bases remaining between them. The V gene's germline CDR1 is WSHSY and CDR2 SAAADI. CDR3 nucleotides: TGCGCCAGCAGTGACAATAGCCTGTACTTC. This gives the protein CASSDNSLYF.

This clone was counted only a few times. V gene TRBV29-1 combines with J gene TRBJ2-3, with TRBD2 matching 9 bases. This CDR3 is 13 amino acids long. CDR1 is SQVTM, CDR2 ANQGSEA, per germline. V lost 5 bases, J lost 0 bases, and 0 bases stayed unmatched. As DNA, the CDR3 is TGCAGCGTTCTAGCGGGGAGCACAGATACGCAGTATTTT. It specifies CSVLAGSTDTQYF.

The gene calls are TRBV28 and TRBJ1-5; 8 nucleotides line up with TRBD1. Germline assignment: CDR1 MDHEN and CDR2 SYDVKM. The CDR3 length is 15 residues. After removal of 6 bases from V and 4 bases from J, the junction contained 8 bases not matched to a gene. The CDR3 is CASSPGGAVNQPQHF. The CDR3 region has the DNA TGTGCCAGCAGCCCAGGGGGCGCGGTAAATCAGCCCCAGCATTTT.

This clone was seen many times. One junction end does not reproduce the germline sequence, and a read error may be involved. The chain employs TRBV5-1 and TRBJ2-1; D remains unclear. Per the germline V gene, CDR1 is SGHRS and CDR2 is YFSETQ. CDR3 size: 15 residues. The CDR3 is CASRLAASSYNEQFF. DNA for the CDR3: TGCGCCAGCAGGTTGGCCGCGAGCTCCTACAATGAGCAGTTCTTC.

This chain connects TRBV7-2 to TRBJ1-4, with 8 bases lining up with TRBD1. Trimming took 3 bases from V and 1 from J; bases not matched to a gene: 4. The CDR3 consists of 16 residues. CDR1 SGHTA and CDR2 FQGNSA come from the germline V gene. CDR3 nucleotide sequence: TGTGCCAGCAGCTTGAAGGACAGGGTAACTAATGAAAAACTGTTTTTT. Translated: CASSLKDRVTNEKLFF.

The chain is built from TRBV10-3 and TRBJ1-1; TRBD1 is a possible D gene (5 bases). Germline V CDR1 and CDR2: ENHRY, SYGVKD. V dropped 6 bases and J dropped 8 bases, with 13 bases sitting between them. This CDR3 comprises 12 residues. The CDR3 reads CAIRGDSDEAFF. CDR3 sequence (DNA): TGTGCCATCAGGGGGGACTCGGACGAAGCTTTCTTT.

The chain has TRBV7-2 and TRBJ2-5, with 9 nucleotides matching TRBD1. V shed 1 base, J shed 6 bases, and the junction held 12 bases outside the gene matches. Germline V gene sequence: CDR1 SGHTA, CDR2 FQGNSA. The CDR3 runs 17 residues. Here the CDR3 reads CASSLDPRTGVWKTQYF. CDR3 nucleotide sequence: TGTGCCAGCAGCTTAGACCCCCGGACAGGGGTATGGAAGACCCAGTACTTC.

This clone turned up a few times. V usage is TRBV3-1 (or the pseudogene TRBV3-2) and J usage is TRBJ2-2, with a tentative D call TRBD2 (6 bases). CDR1 and CDR2 from the germline V gene are LGHDT and YNNKEL (reference sequence). The CDR3 spans 13 residues. The V and J ends lost 5 bases and 6 bases respectively, with 10 bases between them. The CDR3 loop is CASSAREAGELFF. The CDR3 DNA is TGTGCCAGCAGCGCAAGGGAGGCCGGGGAGCTGTTTTTT.

The chain couples TRBV6-5 to TRBJ1-5; D not certain. Trimming removed 8 bases at V and 8 bases at J, with 10 bases between. The CDR3 is 11 residues long. The V gene's germline CDR1 is MNHEY and CDR2 SVGAGI. The CDR3 bases are TGTGCCAGCCCCCCAAAAAAGCCCCAGCATTTT. Residues: CASPPKKPQHF.

The count of this clone is one. The V call is TRBV3-1 (or the pseudogene TRBV3-2), the J call TRBJ1-6; 8 bases align to TRBD1. The CDR3 length is 16 residues. Germline CDR1 is LGHDT and CDR2 is YNNKEL (reference sequence). J lost 0 bases, V lost 4 bases, and 2 bases had no gene match. CDR3 DNA sequence: TGTGCCAGCAGCCCAACAGGGGGCTCCTATAATTCACCCCTCCACTTT. It yields the protein CASSPTGGSYNSPLHF.

This CDR3 is CASSFLGGTGTFQPQHF. The DNA of the CDR3 is TGTGCCAGTAGTTTTTTAGGGGGGACAGGGACTTTCCAGCCCCAGCATTTT. The J gene is TRBJ1-5, the V gene TRBV19; 9 bases match TRBD1. The J segment lost 7 bases and the V segment lost 5 bases, leaving 15 bases of the junction unmatched. Germline V gene sequence: CDR1 LNHDA, CDR2 SQIVND (reference sequence). The CDR3 has 17 amino acids. Variable domain in full (rest from reference TRBV19 and TRBJ1-5): DGGITQSPKYLFRKEGQNVTLSCEQNLNHDAMYWYRQDPGQGLRLIYYSQIVNDFQKGDIAEGYSVSREKKESFPLTVTSAQKNPTAFYLCASSFLGGTGTFQPQHFGDGTRLSIL.

The V and J genes are TRBV7-9 and TRBJ2-2; no definite D call. V gave up 5 bases and J gave up 7 bases, with 8 bases separating them. The CDR3 sequence is 12 residues long. Germline values: CDR1 SEHNR, CDR2 FQNEAQ (reference sequence). The chain's CDR3 is CASSPQSGELFF. The DNA of the CDR3 is TGTGCCAGCAGCCCACAGAGCGGGGAGCTGTTTTTT.

This clone has just one count. V usage is TRBV6-5 and J usage is TRBJ1-4, with D possibly being TRBD1 (5 bases). This CDR3 comprises 14 residues. Trimming stripped 6 bases from V and 4 bases from J, with 12 bases between. The V gene's germline CDR1 is MNHEY and CDR2 SVGAGI. The CDR3: CASRESDSNEKLFF. The CDR3 coding sequence is TGTGCCAGCAGGGAGAGCGACAGTAATGAAAAACTGTTTTTT.

The rearrangement uses TRBV7-3 and TRBJ2-1; 9 bases are a match to TRBD2. The junction had 7 bases not matched to a gene; V was cut back by 5 bases and J by 5 bases. The CDR3 is 15 residues long. Germline CDR1 SGHTA, CDR2 FQGTGA. The CDR3 loop reads CASSKGLALNNEQFF. The CDR3 DNA sequence: TGTGCCAGCAGCAAGGGACTAGCATTGAACAATGAGCAGTTCTTC. Variable domain in full (rest from reference TRBV7-3 and TRBJ2-1): GAGVSQTPSNKVTEKGKYVELRCDPISGHTALYWYRQSLGQGPEFLIYFQGTGAADDSGLPNDRFFAVRPEGSVSTLKIQRTERGDSAVYLCASSKGLALNNEQFFGPGTRLTVL.

V and J are TRBV15 and TRBJ2-2; TRBD1 aligns across 7 bases. Germline assignment: CDR1 LNHNV and CDR2 YYDKDF (reference sequence). The CDR3 covers 15 residues. The V gene end was trimmed by 5 bases and the J gene end by 3 bases; junction bases not matched to a gene: 6. The CDR3 here is CATSPDRVDTGELFF. CDR3 DNA: TGTGCCACCAGCCCCGACAGGGTTGACACCGGGGAGCTGTTTTTT.

This chain uses TRBV7-2 with TRBJ1-5; 7 bases line up with TRBD1. The germline gives CDR1 SGHTA, CDR2 FQGNSA. The V and J ends lost 1 base and 8 bases, in that order; junction bases with no gene match: 5. The CDR3 is 14 amino acids. Written as DNA, the CDR3 is TGTGCCAGCAGCTTAGGAGGGACAGTCAAGCCCCAGCATTTT. Protein sequence: CASSLGGTVKPQHF. The full variable domain, its missing parts supplied by reference TRBV7-2 and TRBJ1-5, is GAGVSQSPSNKVTEKGKDVELRCDPISGHTALYWYRQSLGQGLEFLIYFQGNSAPDKSGLPSDRFSAERTGGSVSTLTIQRTQQEDSAVYLCASSLGGTVKPQHFGDGTRLSIL.

The chain recombines TRBV3-1 (or the pseudogene TRBV3-2) with TRBJ1-2; 8 bases match TRBD1. Germline V CDR1 and CDR2: LGHDT, YNNKEL (reference sequence). Unmatched junction bases numbered 3, after V lost 4 bases and J lost 8 bases. CDR3 length equals 12 residues. The CDR3 nucleotides read TGTGCCAGCAGCCGGACAGGGTACGGCTACACCTTC. Its translation: CASSRTGYGYTF.

This sequence joins TRBV7-2 and TRBJ2-7, with a possible D match to TRBD2 (6 bases). V lost 3 bases and J lost 3, with 12 bases in between. The CDR3 spans 14 residues. Germline CDR1 is SGHTA and CDR2 is FQGNSA. The CDR3 here is CASSFPTRGYEQYF. The CDR3 DNA reads as TGTGCCAGCAGCTTCCCGACTAGAGGCTACGAGCAGTACTTC.

V gene TRBV27 combines with J gene TRBJ1-2; D gene ambiguous. The ends were cut back, 5 bases at V and 4 bases at J, with 14 bases in the middle. Germline V gene data show CDR1 as MNHEY and CDR2 as SMNVEV (reference sequence). CDR3 size: 14 residues. CDR3 in amino acids: CASSPPRQVYGYTF. CDR3 sequence (DNA): TGTGCCAGCAGTCCACCCCGACAAGTCTATGGCTACACCTTC.

This clone came up a few times. This chain connects TRBV6-6 to TRBJ2-2; maybe TRBD2 (6 bases). Germline CDR1 MNHNY, CDR2 SVGAGI (reference sequence). Trimming stripped 0 bases from V and 7 bases from J, with 12 bases between. The CDR3 covers 15 residues. CDR3 amino acids: CASSYSFQGGGELFF. The CDR3 DNA sequence: TGTGCCAGCAGTTACTCGTTCCAGGGAGGCGGGGAGCTGTTTTTT.

The chain is built from TRBV29-1 and TRBJ1-5; no reliable D call. V lost 7 bases, J lost 11 bases, and 21 bases lay in between. The V gene's germline CDR1 is SQVTM and CDR2 ANQGSEA. This CDR3 is 13 amino acids long. The CDR3 loop is CSAREDSGGTQHF. CDR3 nucleotides: TGCAGCGCTCGGGAAGATTCCGGCGGGACCCAGCATTTT.

The chain employs TRBV28 and TRBJ2-7, with D perhaps TRBD1 (5 bases). The CDR3 extends over 12 amino acids. CDR1 and CDR2 from the germline V gene are MDHEN and SYDVKM. V dropped 7 bases and J dropped 7 bases, with 14 bases sitting between them. In DNA, the CDR3 is TGTGCCAGCACTCCCAGGAAGGGGGAGCAGTACTTC. Its protein product is CASTPRKGEQYF.

Worth noting for this clone: Other nucleotide sequences from this sample produce the same CDR3. The V gene is TRBV5-1, the J gene TRBJ2-7; 8 bases match TRBD1. This CDR3 spans 14 amino acids. CDR1 is SGHRS and CDR2 is YFSETQ in the germline V gene. After removal of 2 bases from V and 4 bases from J, the junction contained 5 bases not matched to a gene. In DNA form, the CDR3 reads TGCGCCAGCAGCTTAGGACAGGGTGCTTACGAGCAGTACTTC. Translated: CASSLGQGAYEQYF.

The chain employs TRBV7-9 and TRBJ2-1; 8 bases are shared with TRBD1. Trimming at V came to 0 bases and at J to 8 bases, leaving 6 bases not matched to a gene. This CDR3 has 15 residues. Per the germline V gene, CDR1 is SEHNR and CDR2 is FQNEAQ (reference sequence). The CDR3 DNA reads TGTGCCAGCAGCTTAGCCCACAGGGGGTTTCATGAGCAGTTCTTC. This sequence encodes CASSLAHRGFHEQFF.

The rearrangement joins TRBV12-3 or TRBV12-4 to TRBJ1-5; D is possibly TRBD1 (5 bases). V was shortened by 7 bases and J by 6 bases, with 10 bases between the two germline ends. CDR3 length: 12 residues. CDR3 amino acids: CASTWGGQPQHF. The DNA for the CDR3 is TGTGCCAGCACCTGGGGGGGTCAGCCCCAGCATTTT.